These 8 T cell receptor beta chains share one sample of origin, sequenced in a study of T-cell reconstitution after alpha-beta-depleted transplantation in children. Preparation of the TCRbeta library involved a method that used unique molecular identifiers. TCRdb processed the PCR reads anew with MiXCR; each CDR3 protein has one entry. The data hold some 440,000 distinct CDR3 sequences, with 16% observed a single time. This specimen consisted of PBMCs, mostly from graft donor cells, obtained 360 days after TCRalphabeta/CD19-depleted stem cell transplant. Receptors originate from a boy under two years old who had a stem cell transplant for Wiskott-Aldrich syndrome, so the T cells may come from the graft donor.

This clonotype has only a few counts. This sequence joins TRBV3-1 and TRBJ2-7; D remains unclear. The CDR3 totals 14 residues. Between the trimmed V and J ends, which lost 0 bases and 2 bases, there was a span of 8 bases. Per germline, CDR1 LGHDT and CDR2 YNNKEL (reference sequence). In DNA, the CDR3 is TGTGCCAGCAGCCAAGACGTTGGTCCCTACGAGCAGTACTTC. Its protein product is CASSQDVGPYEQYF.

The J gene is TRBJ2-5, the V gene TRBV2; D is tentatively TRBD1 or TRBD2 (5 bases each). CDR1 and CDR2 from the germline V gene are SNHLY and FYNNEI. The V end lost 6 bases, the J end lost 3 bases, and 14 bases lay between the germline ends. This CDR3 contains 14 residues. CDR3 loop: CASRPGTGEETQYF. The CDR3 nucleotides read TGTGCCAGCAGACCCGGGACGGGCGAAGAGACCCAGTACTTC. Variable domain in full (rest from reference TRBV2 and TRBJ2-5): EPEVTQTPSHQVTQMGQEVILRCVPISNHLYFYWYRQILGQKVEFLVSFYNNEISEKSEIFDDQFSVERPDGSNFTLKIRSTKLEDSAMYFCASRPGTGEETQYFGPGTRLLVL.

The chain has TRBV12-3 or TRBV12-4 and TRBJ1-6; D not certain. V was trimmed by 1 base and J by 10 bases, leaving 5 bases between them. CDR3 length equals 12 residues. This chain's CDR3 is CASSLDGSPLHF. The CDR3 region has the DNA TGTGCCAGCAGTTTAGATGGCTCACCCCTCCACTTT.

This clonotype has only a few counts. Here the CDR3 reads CSAPEWEGLKTQYF. Written as DNA, the CDR3 is TGCAGTGCTCCCGAATGGGAGGGCCTTAAGACCCAGTACTTC. V and J are TRBV20-1 and TRBJ2-5, with 7 nucleotides matching TRBD2. Germline V lookup: CDR1 DFQATT, CDR2 SNEGSKA (reference sequence). With V trimmed by 5 bases and J by 6 bases, 12 bases remained unmatched. This CDR3 is built from 14 residues.

The V and J genes are TRBV5-1 and TRBJ2-2, with D possibly TRBD1 on 6 matching bases. The length of the CDR3 is 15 residues. CDR1 is SGHRS and CDR2 is YFSETQ in the germline V gene. Trimming took off 1 base at V and 3 bases at J, with 10 bases between the two ends. CDR3: CASSLIWGHTGELFF. The CDR3 DNA follows: TGCGCCAGCAGCTTGATCTGGGGGCACACCGGGGAGCTGTTTTTT. The variable domain in full, with the rest retrieved from reference TRBV5-1 and TRBJ2-2, is KAGVTQTPRYLIKTRGQQVTLSCSPISGHRSVSWYQQTPGQGLQFLFEYFSETQRNKGNFPGRFSGRQFSNSRSEMNVSTLELGDSALYLCASSLIWGHTGELFFGEGSRLTVL.

About this clonotype: Germline and junction disagree at one end, which may indicate a read error. The chain employs TRBV4-1 and TRBJ1-2; TRBD1 matches 8 bases. Germline V gene sequence: CDR1 MGHRA, CDR2 YSYEKL. The CDR3 has 18 amino acids. The CDR3 region has the DNA TGCGCCAGCAGCCAAGATTTACCCTCAGGGGGCGCAGGATATGGCAACACCTTC. Translated, it gives CASSQDLPSGGAGYGNTF.

This clonotype appeared a few times. The V gene is TRBV10-3, the J gene TRBJ2-7, with D perhaps matching TRBD1 (5 bases). The V end was cut by 7 bases, the J end by 4 bases, with 14 bases between. There are 13 residues in the CDR3. The germline gives CDR1 ENHRY, CDR2 SYGVKD. DNA of the CDR3: TGTGCCATCAAGCAGGGTATGGTTTACGAGCAGTACTTC. This encodes CAIKQGMVYEQYF.

In its sample, this clonotype was seen many times. The chain uses TRBV5-1 and TRBJ1-2; D might be TRBD1 (6 bases). The CDR3 extends over 14 amino acids. V lost 0 bases, J lost 8 bases, and 14 bases lay in between. In germline, CDR1 is SGHRS, CDR2 YFSETQ. CDR3 protein: CASSLGDRTAGYTF. CDR3 nucleotides: TGCGCCAGCAGCTTGGGCGACAGGACGGCGGGCTACACCTTC.